This TCR beta chain appears in the sequencing data of a study of graft-versus-host responses after intestinal transplantation. Study outcomes and limitations: After transplant, early declines in HvG clones were associated with peak levels of circulating GvH clones.

Sequenced by immunoSEQ multiplex PCR; TCRdb stores in-frame clones only, minus some. Among about 97,000 clones, around 92% were seen once, and the ten largest hold approximately 0.17%. With 10 bases removed from V and 4 bases from J, the gap between germline ends came to 23 bases. This CDR3 is 15 amino acids long. Germline-derived CDR1 and CDR2 are SGDLS and YYNGEE. With regard to this clone: Its antigen remains unknown.

The source was unstimulated CD4+ T cells sorted from spleen or lymph node cells, collected before transplant. The receptor comes from a human donor who was the organ donor for an intestinal transplant. The chain uses TRBV9 and TRBJ1-2, with a tentative D call TRBD1 (6 bases). This CDR3 reads CASRGGHFLPYGYTF. The CDR3 DNA reads TGTGCCTCTCGAGGGGGACATTTTCTCCCCTATGGCTACACCTTC. The variable domain in full, with the rest retrieved from reference TRBV9 and TRBJ1-2, is DSGVTQTPKHLITATGQRVTLRCSPRSGDLSVYWYQQSLDQGLQFLIQYYNGEERAKGNILERFSAQQFPDLHSELNLSSLELGDSALYFCASRGGHFLPYGYTFGSGTRLTVV.